This TCR beta chain derives from a study of cytomegalovirus exposure and HLA in healthy donors. Study results and limitations: Being indistinguishable, some V segments were excluded, TRBV6-2 and TRBV6-3 among them. Researchers reported from a later analysis that most CMV-associated TCR beta chains appeared HLA-restricted. A cluster of highly shared sequence variants was likely a sequencing artifact. Cytomegalovirus association was assigned to approximately 160 TCR beta chains.

The study ran its PCR with 60 Vbeta and 13 Jbeta primers. Generated by immunoSEQ multiplex PCR, the TCRdb table keeps only in-frame clones and is missing some. The sample yields about 190,000 clones, 75% to 85% seen once. On this clone: Its specificity is unknown.

Trimming left V 0 bases short and J 8 bases short, with 17 bases between. The germline gives CDR1 SGHRS, CDR2 YFSETQ. The CDR3 runs to 15 residues. This TCR came from a woman in her thirties in good health and CMV-seropositive. The chain has TRBV5-1 and TRBJ1-1; TRBD1 is a possible D gene (6 bases). Sequencing input: PBMCs. CDR3 protein: CASSLAGPIQGEAFF. In DNA form, the CDR3 reads TGCGCCAGCAGCTTGGCGGGCCCCATACAGGGCGAAGCTTTCTTT. Full variable domain (rest looked up from reference TRBV5-1 and TRBJ1-1): KAGVTQTPRYLIKTRGQQVTLSCSPISGHRSVSWYQQTPGQGLQFLFEYFSETQRNKGNFPGRFSGRQFSNSRSEMNVSTLELGDSALYLCASSLAGPIQGEAFFGQGTRLTVV.